The clone carrying this TCR beta chain has at least ten counts. Specified time point: newly diagnosed GD, antithyroid drugs for less than 3 months. The TCR library was prepared using RNA isolated from PBMCs. The record originates from a study of regulatory T cells in long-lasting Graves disease. About the study: Graves' patients, diagnosed recently, had received antithyroid drugs under 3 months.

The CDR3 is made up of 14 amino acids. Trimming removed 6 bases from V and 1 base from J, with 9 bases in between. CDR1 and CDR2 from the germline V gene are MGHRA and YSYEKL. The TCR beta library used iRepertoire HTBI primers with Arm-PCR amplification of CDR3. TCRdb re-derived calls from the multiplex PCR reads in MiXCR, one entry per CDR3 protein. The sample records 400,000 to 500,000 distinct CDR3 sequences, 14% being singletons. Separately, the same data were catalogued under a study of T cells in Graves' hyperthyroidism and ophthalmopathy. As that report states: Graves' hyperthyroidism showing no ophthalmopathy progression within 18 months was considered stable.

The sequence was collected from a woman aged 50 to 65 with Graves disease. This specimen was peripheral blood mononuclear cells (PBMCs), taken at new diagnosis, from a patient treated with antithyroid drugs. The chain recombines TRBV4-1 with TRBJ2-2; D is undetermined. The CDR3, as DNA: TGCGCCAGCAGAGTTGTTGGGAACACCGGGGAGCTGTTTTTT. The encoded protein is CASRVVGNTGELFF.